This T cell receptor (beta chain) was captured by sequencing in a study of chemoradiotherapy in HPV16-positive cancers. The protocol was immunoSEQ multiplex PCR, while the TCRdb copy is restricted to in-frame clones and leaves out a portion. The sample includes about 31,000 clones, about 80% of them seen just once. The CDR3 consists of 13 residues. Looked up from germline, CDR1 is SGHRS and CDR2 is YFSETQ. Trimming shortened V by 0 bases and J by 8 bases, and 9 bases separated the two germline ends. This clone was recorded only once. The source is a human donor with HPV-associated anogenital cancer. The chain links TRBV5-1 to TRBJ2-1; D not certain. The specimen was blood, collected from a patient who underwent chemoradiotherapy. The CDR3 sequence is CASSLGSNDEQFF. CDR3 in DNA: TGCGCCAGCAGCTTGGGAAGCAACGATGAGCAGTTCTTC.